This TCR beta chain originates from a study of shared clonotypes between healthy human individuals. Subsets obtained from CD4+ cells comprised CD45RA+ naive and CD45RA-negative memory cells. Clones were sequenced by immunoSEQ multiplex PCR, and TCRdb holds only the in-frame ones, with some missing. The table has a few million clones, 90% to 97% seen once; the top ten hold approximately 0.13%. This CDR3 is built from 14 residues. CDR1 and CDR2 from the germline V gene are SGHTA and FQGNSA. The ends were cut back, 1 base at V and 7 bases at J, with 14 bases in the middle. This TCR was recovered from a man between 18 and 35 years old in good health. Input material: naive CD4+ T cells sorted from blood. Subset described: CD45RA+ positively selected. The chain uses TRBV7-2 and TRBJ2-7, with a possible D match to TRBD1 (5 bases). The CDR3: CASSLEAFPGEQYF. CDR3 DNA: TGTGCCAGCAGCTTAGAAGCCTTCCCAGGGGAGCAGTACTTC.